This T cell receptor (beta chain) was sequenced in a study of T cells in Graves' hyperthyroidism and ophthalmopathy. TCR beta CDR3 sequences were amplified from RNA transcripts. HTBI primers drove first-round RT-PCR of the TCR CDR3. TCRdb itself ran the multiplex PCR reads through MiXCR, one entry per CDR3 protein. This sample has roughly 720,000 distinct CDR3 sequences; 17% occur once, and the top ten carry about 16%. Hyperthyroidism had been newly diagnosed in patients aged 18 to 65, and its duration was under 2 months. Uncontrolled infection, other autoimmune disease, pregnancy or lactation disqualified patients from enrolment. Thyroid ultrasound and orbital computed tomography, with clinical symptoms and serum thyroxine and TRAb, informed diagnoses. Findings and limits, study-wide: Ophthalmopathy got predicted by the model a median about 6.7 months before its onset.

The CDR3 is made up of 13 amino acids. CDR1 and CDR2 from the germline V gene are SNHLY and FYNNEI. Trimming pared 8 bases from V and 3 bases from J, leaving 12 bases between. In this sample, this clonotype turned up a few times. Its antigen remains unidentified. This TCR derives from a middle-aged man with Graves' hyperthyroidism. Sequenced: blood. This sequence joins TRBV2 and TRBJ2-3; D is uncertain. The CDR3: CASGPLGTDTQYF. The CDR3 region has the DNA TGTGCCAGCGGACCCTTGGGGACAGATACGCAGTATTTT.